This TCR beta chain was sequenced for a study of T cell repertoires in cytomegalovirus infection. Study context: From public TCR beta signatures came an indication of both CMV infection and matching HLA type.

This clonotype was picked up many times. A single record per CDR3 protein comes from TCRdb applying MiXCR to the reads. The sample consists of 400,000 to 550,000 distinct CDR3 sequences, roughly 12% of them appearing once. Sequencing input: PBMCs. The TCR originated in a human donor in good health (CMV status not recorded). Some clones in this sample may be carry-over from other donors' samples.

In DNA form, the CDR3 reads TGTGCCACCAGGGTAACAGAGAACACTGAAGCTTTCTTT. It translates to CATRVTENTEAFF. This chain links TRBV24-1 with TRBJ1-1; D is unresolved. The germline CDR1 and CDR2 sequences are KGHDR and SFDVKD. CDR3 size: 13 residues. The germline V and J ends were trimmed by 7 bases and 1 base, with 9 bases remaining between them.